This note documents a single T cell receptor beta chain sequence. Its antigen is currently unknown. This entry comes from a study of cytomegalovirus exposure and HLA in healthy donors. Whole-study findings and limits: HLA alleles showed associations with some 17,000 TCR beta sequences in a later analysis, at a 0.05 false discovery rate.

The CDR3 sequence is 18 residues long. The V gene lost 2 bases and the J gene lost 0 bases, with 17 bases spanning the gap. CDR1 is SGHTA and CDR2 is FQGNSA in the germline V gene. The PCR contained 60 Vbeta and 13 Jbeta primers. Generated by immunoSEQ multiplex PCR, the TCRdb table keeps only in-frame clones and is missing some. The sample lists roughly 200,000 clones, 79% seen once, with 4.4% in the top ten. The TCR originated in a young woman in good health and CMV-seropositive. The rearrangement links TRBV7-2 to TRBJ1-5; a possible D gene is TRBD1 (6 bases). Sequencing was carried out using PBMCs. The CDR3, as DNA: TGTGCCAGCAGCTTAACAGGGAATTTATTGTATAGCAATCAGCCCCAGCATTTT. It yields the protein CASSLTGNLLYSNQPQHF.